Shown below are 23 T cell receptor beta chains from a single sample sequenced in a study of blood T cell repertoires in COVID-19 (TCRdb year 2020). The library relied on the immunoSEQ multiplex PCR assay. In TCRdb, the immuneACCESS table is reduced to in-frame sequences with V and J assigned. These tables do not hold every clone; where another copy was compared, an unresolved V gene accounts for under half, and the others remain unexplained. This sample lists tens of thousands of clones; 70% to 90% were detected once. The ten largest make up 5% to 6.5% of the sample. The source material was peripheral blood. The receptors come from a man between 45 and 60 years old with active COVID-19.

V and J are TRBV7-9 and TRBJ2-2; 7 nucleotides line up with TRBD2. With V trimmed by 5 bases and J by 4 bases, 10 bases remained unmatched. This CDR3 contains 16 residues. The germline V gene has CDR1 SEHNR and CDR2 FQNEAQ (reference sequence). The CDR3 region is CASSSGTLRGTGELFF. The CDR3 DNA is TGTGCCAGCAGCAGCGGGACTCTCCGTGGCACCGGGGAGCTGTTTTTT.

The chain uses TRBV12-3 or TRBV12-4 and TRBJ2-1; no reliable D call. V lost 5 bases to trimming and J lost 4 bases, with 3 bases between them. The CDR3 extends over 11 amino acids. DNA of the CDR3: TGTGCCAGCAGTCTATACAATGAGCAGTTCTTC. Its protein is CASSLYNEQFF.

The chain couples TRBV6-5 to TRBJ2-3, with D maybe TRBD2 (7 bases). Germline assignment: CDR1 MNHEY and CDR2 SVGAGI. Trimming took 5 bases from V and 6 from J, leaving 15 bases between them. The CDR3 runs 14 residues. CDR3 sequence: CASSPAGGPDTQYF. CDR3 nucleotide sequence: TGTGCCAGCAGTCCCGCCGGGGGGCCTGATACGCAGTATTTT.

This chain uses TRBV9 with TRBJ2-3; D possibly corresponds to TRBD2 (5 bases). Per germline, CDR1 SGDLS and CDR2 YYNGEE. Trimming removed 0 bases at V and 6 bases at J, with 11 bases between. The CDR3 is 14 residues long. The CDR3 loop is CASSVASPQDTQYF. Written as DNA, the CDR3 is TGTGCCAGCAGCGTAGCTAGCCCCCAGGATACGCAGTATTTT. The entire variable domain, with the rest obtained from reference TRBV9 and TRBJ2-3, is as follows: DSGVTQTPKHLITATGQRVTLRCSPRSGDLSVYWYQQSLDQGLQFLIQYYNGEERAKGNILERFSAQQFPDLHSELNLSSLELGDSALYFCASSVASPQDTQYFGPGTRLTVL.

This clone was seen a single time. The CDR3 DNA follows: TGCGCCAGCAGCACATCGGGACAAGGCGTCTCCTACGAGCAGTACTTC. Its translation is CASSTSGQGVSYEQYF. The chain uses TRBV5-1 and TRBJ2-7; D is perhaps TRBD1 (6 bases). CDR1 is SGHRS, CDR2 YFSETQ, per germline. Trimming cost V 4 bases and J 0 bases, with 17 bases left between them. The CDR3 runs to 16 residues.

The rearrangement links TRBV3-1 (or the pseudogene TRBV3-2) to TRBJ2-6; 9 bases are shared with TRBD1. From germline, CDR1 is LGHDT and CDR2 YNNKEL (reference sequence). The trim removed 4 bases at V and 0 bases at J, leaving 4 bases unmatched. The CDR3 length is 17 residues. In DNA, the CDR3 is TGTGCCAGCAGCCCCCGGGACAGGGCCTCTGGGGCCAACGTCCTGACTTTC. Its translation is CASSPRDRASGANVLTF.

The V call is TRBV7-2, the J call TRBJ1-1, with a tentative D call TRBD1 (5 bases). Germline CDR1 SGHTA, CDR2 FQGNSA. V lost 1 base to trimming and J lost 3 bases, with 12 bases between them. The CDR3 is made up of 15 amino acids. The CDR3 is CASSLVFRGDTEAFF. In nucleotides, the CDR3 is TGTGCCAGCAGCTTAGTCTTTAGGGGCGACACTGAAGCTTTCTTT.

The chain has TRBV24-1 and TRBJ2-7, with 9 bases that match TRBD1. Germline V gene data show CDR1 as KGHDR and CDR2 as SFDVKD. With 4 bases clipped from V and 8 bases from J, the junction kept 11 bases outside the gene matches. This CDR3 is built from 15 residues. CDR3 sequence: CATSEPPGQGAKQYF. DNA for the CDR3: TGTGCCACCAGTGAACCACCGGGACAGGGTGCAAAGCAGTACTTC.

The chain joins TRBV4-2 to TRBJ2-3, with D possibly being TRBD2 (7 bases). Trimming removed 0 bases at V and 2 bases at J, with 15 bases between. This CDR3 is 17 amino acids long. CDR1 and CDR2 (germline): LGHNA, YNFKEQ. CDR3 in amino acids: CASSQDLGGGPTDTQYF. For the CDR3, the DNA is TGTGCCAGCAGCCAAGATCTTGGGGGGGGGCCCACAGATACGCAGTATTTT.

The chain joins TRBV6-5 to TRBJ1-5; D is possibly TRBD1 (5 bases). The CDR3 is made up of 15 amino acids. Per the germline V gene, CDR1 is MNHEY and CDR2 is SVGAGI. V shed 6 bases and J shed 1 base, with 13 bases lying between them. Written as DNA, the CDR3 is TGTGCCAGCAGGTGGGGCGTGGGAAGCAATCAGCCCCAGCATTTT. As protein: CASRWGVGSNQPQHF.

V usage is TRBV11-3 and J usage is TRBJ2-3; D may be TRBD1 (5 bases). The germline CDR1 and CDR2 sequences are SGHNT and YENEEA. Trimming took 1 base from V and 2 from J, leaving 13 bases between them. The CDR3 contains 16 residues. The CDR3 nucleotides are TGTGCCAGCAGCTTAGGCGGTCAGGGATACACAGATACGCAGTATTTT. Translating it yields CASSLGGQGYTDTQYF.

This chain uses TRBV5-4 with TRBJ2-1, with a possible D match to TRBD1 (6 bases). The ends were cut back, 4 bases at V and 3 bases at J, with 11 bases in the middle. From germline, CDR1 is SGHNT and CDR2 YYREEE (reference sequence). The CDR3 has 14 amino acids. Here the CDR3 reads CASSRTGNYNEQFF. The CDR3 nucleotides read TGTGCCAGCAGCCGCACAGGGAACTACAATGAGCAGTTCTTC.

The rearrangement uses TRBV11-2 and TRBJ2-7; 9 nucleotides agree with TRBD1. Germline V gives CDR1 SGHAT, CDR2 FQNNGV. This CDR3 spans 14 amino acids. Germline trimming cut 5 bases from V and 2 bases from J; bases unmatched to any gene: 4. Here the CDR3 DNA reads TGTGCCAGCAGCCGAGGACAGGGGACCTACGAGCAGTACTTC. It is translated as CASSRGQGTYEQYF.

This clone appeared a few times. J is TRBJ1-5 and V is TRBV27; perhaps TRBD1 as D (5 bases). V was cut by 2 bases and J by 6 bases, with 8 bases left in between. Germline V gives CDR1 MNHEY, CDR2 SMNVEV (reference sequence). This CDR3 has 13 residues. The CDR3 region is CASSLTGVQPQHF. DNA of the CDR3: TGTGCCAGCAGTTTAACGGGGGTTCAGCCCCAGCATTTT.

This chain joins TRBV11-3 and TRBJ2-7, with TRBD1 matching over 8 bases. From germline, CDR1 is SGHNT and CDR2 YENEEA. Losses at the gene ends were 3 bases for V and 6 bases for J; bases not matched to a gene: 4. The CDR3 consists of 13 residues. CDR3 nucleotide sequence: TGTGCCAGCAGCTTTGCCGGGACAGGCGAGCAGTACTTC. It translates to CASSFAGTGEQYF. Supplemented by reference TRBV11-3 and TRBJ2-7, the full variable domain reads EAGVVQSPRYKIIEKKQPVAFWCNPISGHNTLYWYLQNLGQGPELLIRYENEEAVDDSQLPKDRFSAERLKGVDSTLKIQPAELGDSAVYLCASSFAGTGEQYFGPGTRLTVT.

The chain has TRBV5-8 and TRBJ2-5; 7 bases agree with TRBD1. The V and J ends lost 4 bases and 5 bases, in that order; junction bases with no gene match: 11. The CDR3 consists of 15 residues. Germline assignment: CDR1 SGHTS and CDR2 YDEGEE. CDR3 sequence reads: CASSAGTTGDETQYF. The DNA for the CDR3 is TGTGCCAGCAGCGCAGGGACCACAGGGGACGAGACCCAGTACTTC.

In its sample, this clone was seen once. V is TRBV19 and J is TRBJ2-5; D is unresolved. The CDR3 loop spans 14 amino acids. Germline assignment: CDR1 LNHDA and CDR2 SQIVND (reference sequence). The V end was cut by 3 bases, the J end by 4 bases, with 12 bases between. Here the CDR3 DNA reads TGTGCCAGTAGTATTAGTAGACTTGTAGAGACCCAGTACTTC. Protein sequence: CASSISRLVETQYF.

The V gene is TRBV5-1, the J gene TRBJ1-2; D possibly corresponds to TRBD1 (5 bases). Germline V gives CDR1 SGHRS, CDR2 YFSETQ. V gave up 0 bases and J gave up 5 bases, with 11 bases separating them. CDR3 length equals 14 residues. CDR3 bases: TGCGCCAGCAGCTTGGCCCCAGGGATTTATGGCTACACCTTC. Translating gives CASSLAPGIYGYTF.

This sequence joins TRBV30 and TRBJ2-7, with 9 bases matching TRBD1. CDR1 is GTSNPN, CDR2 SVGIG, per germline (reference sequence). The CDR3 consists of 14 residues. The trim removed 2 bases at V and 4 bases at J, leaving 6 bases unmatched. The CDR3 region is CAWSSGTGLYEQYF. The CDR3 nucleotides are TGTGCCTGGAGTTCCGGGACAGGGCTTTACGAGCAGTACTTC.

The rearrangement uses TRBV18 and TRBJ1-1; D is ambiguous. This CDR3 has 13 amino acids. CDR1 is KGHSH, CDR2 LQKENI, per germline. V was trimmed by 3 bases and J by 1 base, leaving 6 bases between them. DNA for the CDR3: TGTGCCAGCTCACCTTTCAAGAACACTGAAGCTTTCTTT. Amino acids: CASSPFKNTEAFF.

The chain combines TRBV6-1 with TRBJ1-2; the D is unclear. Germline loops: CDR1 MNHNS, CDR2 SASEGT. Trimming took off 2 bases at V and 1 base at J, with 5 bases between the two ends. The CDR3 runs 13 residues. DNA of the CDR3: TGTGCCAGCAGTGAACAAATTAACTATGGCTACACCTTC. Translating gives CASSEQINYGYTF.

V and J are TRBV6-2 or TRBV6-3 and TRBJ2-2; TRBD2 aligns across 8 bases. Per the germline V gene, CDR1 is MNHEY and CDR2 is SVGEGT. This CDR3 has 17 residues. Trimming at V came to 2 bases and at J to 2 bases, leaving 7 bases not matched to a gene. The CDR3 nucleotides read TGTGCCAGCAGTTACCCCAGCGGGGGCCATAACACCGGGGAGCTGTTTTTT. It translates to CASSYPSGGHNTGELFF.

This chain joins TRBV18 and TRBJ1-2; 7 positions match TRBD1. CDR1 KGHSH and CDR2 LQKENI come from the germline V gene. V trimming: 5 bases; J trimming: 7 bases; junction bases outside the gene matches: 7. The CDR3 covers 13 residues. The CDR3 DNA follows: TGTGCCAGCTCAAAAGACAGGGTGACTGGCTACACCTTC. Encoded protein: CASSKDRVTGYTF.